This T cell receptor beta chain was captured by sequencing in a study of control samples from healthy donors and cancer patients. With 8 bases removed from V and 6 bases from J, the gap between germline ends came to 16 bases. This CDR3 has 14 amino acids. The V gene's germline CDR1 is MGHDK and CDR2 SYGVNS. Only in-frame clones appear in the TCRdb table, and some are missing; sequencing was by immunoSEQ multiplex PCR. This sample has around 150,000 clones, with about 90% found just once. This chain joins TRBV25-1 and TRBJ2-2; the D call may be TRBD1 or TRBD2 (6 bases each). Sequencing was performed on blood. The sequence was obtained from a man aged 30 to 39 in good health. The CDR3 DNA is TGTGCCAGCGTTTCAAGGGGGGACGCCGGGGAGCTGTTTTTT. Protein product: CASVSRGDAGELFF.